This TCR beta chain was captured in a study of blood T cell repertoires in COVID-19. On the study more broadly: Both acute and convalescent COVID-19 samples were obtained from the United States, Italy and Spain. Sources were T cells, B-cell-depleted T cells, or PBMCs; the material itself was cDNA or gDNA.

This CDR3 contains 14 residues. Per the germline V gene, CDR1 is SGHRS and CDR2 is YFSETQ. V shed 4 bases and J 7 bases; nucleotides not matched to a gene: 6. In the original workflow: Estimation of nucleated cell counts was performed using reference gene primer amplification. The data were produced by immunoSEQ multiplex PCR, yet TCRdb's version contains in-frame clones alone and is incomplete. V and J calls and clone size are given by that table; D and trimming were obtained from the DNA. The sample has approximately 50,000 clones, 90% seen once. This clonotype originated in a human donor in a cohort sampled during active COVID-19. The sample was peripheral blood. The V call is TRBV5-1, the J call TRBJ2-1, with 9 bases that match TRBD2. CDR3 in DNA: TGCGCCAGCAGCCTTAGCGGGAGTTGGAATGAGCAGTTCTTC. Protein product: CASSLSGSWNEQFF.